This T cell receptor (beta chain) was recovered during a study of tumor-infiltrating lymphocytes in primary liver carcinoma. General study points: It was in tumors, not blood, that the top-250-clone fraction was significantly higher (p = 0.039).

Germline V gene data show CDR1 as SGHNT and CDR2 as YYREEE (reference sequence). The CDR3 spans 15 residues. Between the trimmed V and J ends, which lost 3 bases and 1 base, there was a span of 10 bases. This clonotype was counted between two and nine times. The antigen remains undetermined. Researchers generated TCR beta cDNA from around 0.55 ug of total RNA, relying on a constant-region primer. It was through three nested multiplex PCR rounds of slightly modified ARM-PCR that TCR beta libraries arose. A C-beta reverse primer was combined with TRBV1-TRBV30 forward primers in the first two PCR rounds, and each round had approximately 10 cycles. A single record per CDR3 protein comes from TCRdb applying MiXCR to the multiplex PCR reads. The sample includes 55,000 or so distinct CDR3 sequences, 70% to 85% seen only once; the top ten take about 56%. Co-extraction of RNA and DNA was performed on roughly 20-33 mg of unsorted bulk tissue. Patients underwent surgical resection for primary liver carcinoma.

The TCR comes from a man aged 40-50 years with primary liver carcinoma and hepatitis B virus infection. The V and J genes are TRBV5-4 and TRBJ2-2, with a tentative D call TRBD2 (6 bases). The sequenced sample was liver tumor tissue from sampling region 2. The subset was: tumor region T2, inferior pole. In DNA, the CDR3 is TGTGCCAGCAGCTCGACTAGTGAGAACACCGGGGAGCTGTTTTTT. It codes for CASSSTSENTGELFF.